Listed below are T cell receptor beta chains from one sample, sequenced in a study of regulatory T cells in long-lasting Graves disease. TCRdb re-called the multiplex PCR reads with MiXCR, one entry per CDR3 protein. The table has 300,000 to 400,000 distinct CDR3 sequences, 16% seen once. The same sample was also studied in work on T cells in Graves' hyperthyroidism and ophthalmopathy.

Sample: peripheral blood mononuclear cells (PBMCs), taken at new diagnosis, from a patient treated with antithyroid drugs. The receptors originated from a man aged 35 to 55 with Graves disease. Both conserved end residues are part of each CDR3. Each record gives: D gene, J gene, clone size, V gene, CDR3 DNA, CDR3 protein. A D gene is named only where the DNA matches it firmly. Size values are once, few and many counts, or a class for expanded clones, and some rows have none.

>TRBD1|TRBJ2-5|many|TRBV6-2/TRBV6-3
TGTGCCAGCAGTCCGAAGGACAGGCAGGACGAGACCCAGTACTTC
CASSPKDRQDETQYF
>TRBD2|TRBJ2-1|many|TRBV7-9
TGTGCCAGCAGCCCAAGGGGCGGGGGGCGGGAGGGGGAGCAGTTCTTC
CASSPRGGGREGEQFF
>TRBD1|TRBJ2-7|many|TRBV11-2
TGTGCCAGCAGCCGTACAGGGGGGTTCTACGAGCAGTACTTC
CASSRTGGFYEQYF
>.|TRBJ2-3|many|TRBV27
TGTGCCAGCAAAGGCGGGCGGAACGGGTGGACAGATACGCAGTATTTT
CASKGGRNGWTDTQYF
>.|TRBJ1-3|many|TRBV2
TGTGCCAGCCAGGACAACTCTGGAAACACCATATATTTT
CASQDNSGNTIYF
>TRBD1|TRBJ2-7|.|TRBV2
TGTGCCAGCACTGACAGGGAGACTTTTTCGACCTACGAGCAGTACTTC
CASTDRETFSTYEQYF
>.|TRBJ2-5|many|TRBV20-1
TGCAGTGCTAGTGTAGGGAACAAAGAGACCCAGTACTTC
CSASVGNKETQYF
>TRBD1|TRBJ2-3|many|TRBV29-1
TGCAGCGTTGTATCCTGGGACAGGGAATTTACAGATACGCAGTATTTT
CSVVSWDREFTDTQYF
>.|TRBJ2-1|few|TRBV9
TGTGCCAGCAGCGTAGTGGGGAACACCTACAATGAGCAGTTCTTC
CASSVVGNTYNEQFF
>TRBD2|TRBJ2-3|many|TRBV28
TGTGCCAGCAGTGGGACTAGTGGGGCAAAAACGCAGTATTTT
CASSGTSGAKTQYF
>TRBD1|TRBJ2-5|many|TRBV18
TGTGCCAGCTCTGCGGACAGGGCTTGGACCCAGTACTTC
CASSADRAWTQYF
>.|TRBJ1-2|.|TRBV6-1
TGTGCCAGCAGACAACAGGGAAGGGATGGCTACACCTTC
CASRQQGRDGYTF
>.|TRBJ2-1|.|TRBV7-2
TGTGCCAGCAGCTTCGACCGACAGAGCAATGAGCAGTTCTTC
CASSFDRQSNEQFF
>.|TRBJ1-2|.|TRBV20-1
TGCAGTGCTTCGTGGGGGGGAGGCTACACCTTC
CSASWGGGYTF
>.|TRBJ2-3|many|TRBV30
TGTGCCTGGAGGAGTACCTCCAGCACAGATACGCAGTATTTT
CAWRSTSSTDTQYF
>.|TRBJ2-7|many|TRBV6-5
TGTGCCAGCAGCTTCCTCGACAGCCCCGTATCCTACGAGCAGTACTTC
CASSFLDSPVSYEQYF
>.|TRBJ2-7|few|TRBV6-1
TGTGCCAGCCAGGAGGCCTCGGGGCGCGAGCAGTACTTC
CASQEASGREQYF
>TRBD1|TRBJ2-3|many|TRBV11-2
TGTGCCAGCAGCTTATTGGGACAGGCATCGACAGATACGCAGTATTTT
CASSLLGQASTDTQYF
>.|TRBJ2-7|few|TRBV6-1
TGTGCCAGCAGGTCCACCGCTGCACAGACGATTTACGAGCAGTACTTC
CASRSTAAQTIYEQYF
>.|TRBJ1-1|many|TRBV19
TGTGCCAGTAGTACACAGGCGATCGGCACTGAAGCTTTCTTT
CASSTQAIGTEAFF
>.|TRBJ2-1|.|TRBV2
TGTGCCACGGAAACCCAGGGCATCGGTGAGCAGTTCTTC
CATETQGIGEQFF
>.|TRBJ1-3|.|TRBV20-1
TGCAGTGCTAGTAGATCGACACCTCAGCGCACCATATATTTT
CSASRSTPQRTIYF
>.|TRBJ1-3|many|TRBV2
TGTGCCAGCAGTCTCCAACAGATTTCCTCTGGAAACACCATATATTTT
CASSLQQISSGNTIYF
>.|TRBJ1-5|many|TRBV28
TGTGCCAGCAGGCCTCCTAATCAGCCCCAGCATTTT
CASRPPNQPQHF
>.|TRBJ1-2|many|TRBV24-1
TGTGCCACCAGTGATTTGCCCCCAGACGGTGGCGAAGGCTACACCTTC
CATSDLPPDGGEGYTF
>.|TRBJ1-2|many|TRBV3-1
TGTGCCAGCAGCAGGAGGGGCAGGGGCTATGGCTACACCTTC
CASSRRGRGYGYTF
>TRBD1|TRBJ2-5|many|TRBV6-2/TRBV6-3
TGTGCCACCCGCCGAACAGGGGGTGAGACCCAGTACTTC
CATRRTGGETQYF
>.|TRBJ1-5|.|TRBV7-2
TGTGCCAGCAGCTTAGCTTCAATCAATCAGCCCCAGCATTTT
CASSLASINQPQHF
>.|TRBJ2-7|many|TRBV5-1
TGCGCCAGCAGCTTGGGAAAATACGAGCAGTACTTC
CASSLGKYEQYF
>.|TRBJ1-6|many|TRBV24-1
TGTGCCACCAACTCCCTAATGTATACGGCTTGGTCGTATAATTCACCCCTCCACTTT
CATNSLMYTAWSYNSPLHF
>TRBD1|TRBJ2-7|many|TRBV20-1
TGCAGTGCTCGGAACCCGGGACAGGCACCCTACGAGCAGTACTTC
CSARNPGQAPYEQYF
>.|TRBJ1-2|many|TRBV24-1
TGTGCCACCAGTGATCCACGCAGGAATAACTATGGCTACACCTTC
CATSDPRRNNYGYTF
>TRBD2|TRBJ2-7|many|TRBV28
TGTGCCAGCAGTTTATCACAGGGACTAGACGAGCAGTACTTC
CASSLSQGLDEQYF
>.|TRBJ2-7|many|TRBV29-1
TGCAGCGGCCATCGGGGGACCGAGCAGTACTTC
CSGHRGTEQYF
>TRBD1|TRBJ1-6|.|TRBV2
TGTGCCATAGCCGGGACAGGGGGTACTTCACCCCTCCACTTT
CAIAGTGGTSPLHF
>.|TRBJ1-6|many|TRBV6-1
TGTGCCAGCAGCGAGACGGCGAGCTCCTATAATTCACCCCTCCACTTT
CASSETASSYNSPLHF
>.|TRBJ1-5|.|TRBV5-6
TGTGCCAGCAGCTTGGGGCGGGGGAATCAGCCCCAGCATTTT
CASSLGRGNQPQHF
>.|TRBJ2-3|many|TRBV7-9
TGTGCCAGCAGCCTAGGAGGGGTGGGCACAGATACGCAGTATTTT
CASSLGGVGTDTQYF
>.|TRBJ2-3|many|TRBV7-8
TGTGCCAGCAGACCGCTGGGCACAGATACGCAGTATTTT
CASRPLGTDTQYF
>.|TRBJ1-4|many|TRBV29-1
TGCAGCGTTGAGGTGGATGGAGATGAAAAACTGTTTTTT
CSVEVDGDEKLFF
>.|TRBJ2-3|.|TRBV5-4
TGTGCCAGCAGCCGAGCGGATGGTAGCACAGATACGCAGTATTTT
CASSRADGSTDTQYF
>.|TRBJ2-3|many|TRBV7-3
TGTGCCAGCAGCTTAACGCGGGCAGATACGCAGTATTTT
CASSLTRADTQYF
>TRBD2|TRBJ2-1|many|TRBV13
TGTGCCAGCAGCCAACTTACTAGCGGGTTAGTGGATGAGCAGTTCTTC
CASSQLTSGLVDEQFF
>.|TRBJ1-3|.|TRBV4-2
TGTGCCAGCAGCCAAGACCTGGAGAGACGCACTTCCAGCTCTGGAAACACCATATATTTT
CASSQDLERRTSSSGNTIYF
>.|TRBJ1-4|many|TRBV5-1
TGCGCCAGCAGCTTGGGACCGGGGATTAATGAAAAACTGTTTTTT
CASSLGPGINEKLFF
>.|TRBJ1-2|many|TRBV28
TGTGCCAGCAGTTTCACAAACACTAACTATGGCTACACCTTC
CASSFTNTNYGYTF
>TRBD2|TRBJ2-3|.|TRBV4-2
TGTGCCAGCAGCCAAGATATGGGGGGGGGGGGCACAGATACGCAGTATTTT
CASSQDMGGGGTDTQYF
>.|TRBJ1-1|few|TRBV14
TGTGCCAGCAGCCAAGCCAGATTTGAAGCTTTCTTT
CASSQARFEAFF
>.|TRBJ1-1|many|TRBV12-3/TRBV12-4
TGTGCCAGCAGTTTAAGGGGCTGGGGTTACACTGAAGCTTTCTTT
CASSLRGWGYTEAFF
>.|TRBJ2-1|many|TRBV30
TGTGCCTGGAACAGAGGTCAGGGGAAGAGTGAGCAGTTCTTC
CAWNRGQGKSEQFF